A single sample gave rise to the 25 T cell receptor beta chains below, sequenced in a study of T cells in Graves' hyperthyroidism and ophthalmopathy. Amplified TCR beta CDR3 regions derived from RNA transcripts. The TCR CDR3 was amplified in a first-round RT-PCR using the HTBI primer set. TCRdb independently ran MiXCR on the multiplex PCR reads; one entry per CDR3 protein. The sample has hundreds of thousands of distinct CDR3 sequences; less than 30% are singletons. Material: blood. These receptor sequences come from a man in his forties with Graves' hyperthyroidism that later progressed to Graves' ophthalmopathy.

At least ten counts were recorded for this clonotype. The rearrangement links TRBV20-1 to TRBJ1-5; D is possibly TRBD1 (5 bases). Germline assignment: CDR1 DFQATT and CDR2 SNEGSKA (reference sequence). Trimming cost V 1 base and J 5 bases, with 12 bases left between them. The CDR3 is 14 amino acids. CDR3: CSARGGVGDQPQHF. In nucleotides, the CDR3 is TGCAGTGCTAGAGGGGGGGTCGGTGATCAGCCCCAGCATTTT.

In its sample, this clonotype was seen many times. This chain joins TRBV28 and TRBJ1-2; D perhaps matches TRBD1 (6 bases). The ends were cut back, 6 bases at V and 1 base at J, with 15 bases in the middle. The CDR3 length is 15 residues. Germline V gene sequence: CDR1 MDHEN, CDR2 SYDVKM. CDR3 region: CASSAQGRSNYGYTF. Written as DNA, the CDR3 is TGTGCCAGCAGCGCACAGGGTAGAAGTAACTATGGCTACACCTTC.

This clonotype was seen at least ten times. V and J are TRBV19 and TRBJ2-7, with 8 bases aligning to TRBD2. With V trimmed by 9 bases and J by 2 bases, 15 bases remained unmatched. CDR1 LNHDA and CDR2 SQIVND come from the germline V gene (reference sequence). CDR3 size: 16 residues. Here the CDR3 reads CASRDAFTSGTYEQYF. DNA of the CDR3: TGTGCCAGCCGCGATGCCTTTACTAGCGGTACCTACGAGCAGTACTTC.

In its sample, this clonotype was seen many times. The V call is TRBV2, the J call TRBJ2-2, with TRBD2 matching over 7 bases. V lost 1 base and J lost 9; bases outside the gene matches: 5. The CDR3 has 14 residues. CDR1 is SNHLY, CDR2 FYNNEI, per germline. The CDR3 reads CASSEGGLSRELFF. CDR3 in DNA: TGTGCCAGCAGTGAAGGGGGACTATCCAGGGAGCTGTTTTTT.

This clonotype has a count of ten or more. The genes are TRBV5-1 and TRBJ1-5, with D perhaps TRBD1 (6 bases). Germline CDR1 is SGHRS and CDR2 is YFSETQ. Trimming removed 2 bases from V and 3 bases from J, with 12 bases in between. There are 15 residues in the CDR3. DNA of the CDR3: TGCGCCAGCAGCTTCGCGGACAGCCTCAATCAGCCCCAGCATTTT. It translates to CASSFADSLNQPQHF. Complete variable domain (other parts from reference TRBV5-1 and TRBJ1-5): KAGVTQTPRYLIKTRGQQVTLSCSPISGHRSVSWYQQTPGQGLQFLFEYFSETQRNKGNFPGRFSGRQFSNSRSEMNVSTLELGDSALYLCASSFADSLNQPQHFGDGTRLSIL.

The chain recombines TRBV6-1 with TRBJ1-5, with no clear D. Germline V CDR1 and CDR2: MNHNS, SASEGT. Between the trimmed V and J ends, which lost 5 bases and 4 bases, there was a span of 15 bases. CDR3 length: 15 amino acids. The CDR3 sequence: CASSLNARRNQPQHF. The CDR3 DNA sequence: TGTGCCAGCAGTCTAAACGCCAGACGTAATCAGCCCCAGCATTTT.

This clonotype has a handful of counts. The gene calls are TRBV28 and TRBJ1-5, with D possibly TRBD1 on 6 matching bases. The germline gives CDR1 MDHEN, CDR2 SYDVKM. V lost 7 bases to trimming and J lost 0 bases, with 22 bases between them. The CDR3 contains 18 residues. The CDR3 nucleotides read TGTGCCAGCAACCTTGGGGGGCGCGGACGTTATAGCAATCAGCCCCAGCATTTT. Protein: CASNLGGRGRYSNQPQHF.

The sample holds many counts of this clonotype. The chain combines TRBV6-4 with TRBJ1-1, with D unclear. The V gene lost 4 bases and the J gene lost 5 bases, with 11 bases spanning the gap. Germline-derived CDR1 and CDR2 are MRHNA and SNTAGT. This CDR3 is built from 13 residues. The CDR3 nucleotides are TGTGCCAGCAGTGTGGAATTTGGGACTGAAGCTTTCTTT. The encoded protein is CASSVEFGTEAFF.

This clonotype was recorded at least ten times. V gene TRBV2 combines with J gene TRBJ2-5; tentative D call: TRBD2 (7 bases). V was trimmed by 4 bases and J by 4 bases, leaving 19 bases between them. This CDR3 is 16 amino acids long. The germline V gene encodes CDR1 SNHLY and CDR2 FYNNEI. The CDR3 DNA is TGTGCCAGCAGTGTACAGGGACTACCCAACGTAGAGACCCAGTACTTC. Amino acid sequence: CASSVQGLPNVETQYF.

This clonotype was recorded at least ten times. The chain uses TRBV7-8 and TRBJ2-2; D may be TRBD2 (5 bases). V was cut by 5 bases and J by 7 bases, with 11 bases left in between. The CDR3 contains 13 residues. The germline V gene has CDR1 SGHVS and CDR2 FQNEAQ. CDR3 in amino acids: CASSRDSGGELFF. The CDR3 region has the DNA TGTGCCAGCAGCCGGGATTCGGGCGGGGAGCTGTTTTTT.

This clonotype was seen ten or more times. The chain combines TRBV6-5 with TRBJ1-2; TRBD1 might be the D (6 bases). This CDR3 region has 13 residues. The V and J ends lost 2 bases and 8 bases respectively, with 12 bases between them. Germline V gives CDR1 MNHEY, CDR2 SVGAGI. The CDR3 nucleotides read TGTGCCAGCAGTTACACCCAGGGGATGGGCTACACCTTC. It translates to CASSYTQGMGYTF.

At least ten counts were recorded for this clonotype. The chain links TRBV3-1 to TRBJ2-3, with unresolved D. The CDR3 sequence is 14 residues long. The V end was cut by 0 bases, the J end by 5 bases, with 9 bases between. Germline V gives CDR1 LGHDT, CDR2 YNNKEL (reference sequence). The CDR3 nucleotides read TGTGCCAGCAGCCAAGATGTGGGAATAGATACGCAGTATTTT. Its translation is CASSQDVGIDTQYF.

This clonotype was counted at least ten times. The chain links TRBV6-5 to TRBJ2-2; D may be TRBD1 (5 bases). The ends were cut back, 0 bases at V and 5 bases at J, with 13 bases in the middle. CDR3 size: 16 residues. From germline, CDR1 is MNHEY and CDR2 SVGAGI. CDR3 in amino acids: CASSYSRAPGTGELFF. In DNA, the CDR3 is TGTGCCAGCAGTTACTCGAGAGCCCCAGGGACCGGGGAGCTGTTTTTT.

A few counts support this clonotype. The rearrangement links TRBV6-2 or TRBV6-3 to TRBJ1-5; 9 bases line up with TRBD1. The CDR3 totals 15 residues. V gave up 6 bases and J gave up 4 bases; unmatched junction bases: 7. Germline loops: CDR1 MNHEY, CDR2 SVGEGT. CDR3 DNA: TGTGCCAGCAGGCGGGACAGGGCGATTAATCAGCCCCAGCATTTT. Its protein is CASRRDRAINQPQHF.

At least ten counts were recorded for this clonotype. The gene calls are TRBV30 and TRBJ1-1; D gene unclear. Germline V gene sequence: CDR1 GTSNPN, CDR2 SVGIG (reference sequence). The CDR3 has 12 residues. V was pared by 2 bases and J by 1 base, with 5 bases between. The CDR3 nucleotides are TGTGCCTGGAGTTTCGGGAACACTGAAGCTTTCTTT. It translates to CAWSFGNTEAFF.

There are many counts of this clonotype. The rearrangement uses TRBV14 and TRBJ1-3, with a weak D call TRBD1 (5 bases). Trimming left V 6 bases short and J 2 bases short, with 8 bases between. CDR1 and CDR2 (germline): SGHDN, FVKESK. This CDR3 spans 13 amino acids. This CDR3 reads CASRPGAGNTIYF. CDR3 in DNA: TGTGCCAGCAGACCGGGGGCTGGAAACACCATATATTTT.

A word on this clonotype: The junction does not match germline at one end; this may be a read error. The chain carries TRBV20-1 and TRBJ2-2; D might be TRBD1 (6 bases). From germline, CDR1 is DFQATT and CDR2 SNEGSKA (reference sequence). The length of the CDR3 is 11 residues. The CDR3 loop is CSATGTGELFF. The CDR3 DNA reads as TGCAGCGCTACAGGGACCGGGGAGCTGTTTTTT.

This clonotype has at least ten counts. The V gene is TRBV12-3 or TRBV12-4, the J gene TRBJ1-1; D is unresolved. V was pared by 6 bases and J by 1 base, with 9 bases between. This CDR3 region has 13 residues. The CDR3 here is CASRVQENTEAFF. The CDR3 DNA sequence: TGTGCCAGCAGGGTTCAGGAGAACACTGAAGCTTTCTTT.

At least ten counts were recorded for this clonotype. The J gene is TRBJ2-7, the V gene TRBV5-1, with 12 bases fitting TRBD2. CDR1 is SGHRS, CDR2 YFSETQ, per germline. The CDR3 sequence is 15 residues long. J lost 6 bases, V lost 4 bases, and 8 bases had no gene match. CDR3 residues: CASSPGRLAGAEQYF. CDR3 sequence (DNA): TGCGCCAGCAGCCCGGGACGACTAGCGGGAGCCGAGCAGTACTTC.

This clonotype has at least ten counts. The chain uses TRBV7-2 and TRBJ1-2, with 9 bases identical to TRBD1. The J segment lost 3 bases and the V segment lost 5 bases, leaving 10 bases of the junction unmatched. CDR1 and CDR2 from the germline V gene are SGHTA and FQGNSA. The CDR3 spans 16 residues. CDR3: CASSTESGTGHYGYTF. CDR3 coding DNA: TGTGCCAGCAGCACAGAGTCCGGGACAGGGCACTATGGCTACACCTTC.

The gene calls are TRBV11-2 and TRBJ2-5; the match to TRBD2 covers 15 bases. The germline V gene encodes CDR1 SGHAT and CDR2 FQNNGV. The V and J ends lost 5 bases and 5 bases, in that order; junction bases with no gene match: 6. CDR3 length: 16 residues. CDR3: CASSTGLAGGRETQYF. In DNA, the CDR3 is TGTGCCAGCAGCACTGGACTAGCGGGAGGGCGGGAGACCCAGTACTTC.

This clonotype was seen more than once but under ten times. The chain is built from TRBV18 and TRBJ2-7; D gene ambiguous. The germline V gene encodes CDR1 KGHSH and CDR2 LQKENI. The CDR3 totals 14 residues. Trimming pared 0 bases from V and 3 bases from J, leaving 9 bases between. The CDR3 reads CASSPPKDLYEQYF. CDR3 DNA sequence: TGTGCCAGCTCACCACCGAAGGATCTCTACGAGCAGTACTTC.

This clonotype was recorded once. The chain carries TRBV24-1 and TRBJ2-2; 8 nucleotides align to TRBD1. The germline V gene has CDR1 KGHDR and CDR2 SFDVKD. The CDR3 runs 17 residues. J was trimmed by 0 bases and V by 1 base; bases with no gene match: 3. CDR3 DNA sequence: TGTGCCACCAGTGATTTAGGGACAGGCTCGAACACCGGGGAGCTGTTTTTT. Residues: CATSDLGTGSNTGELFF.

This clonotype was seen ten or more times. The chain uses TRBV18 and TRBJ1-1, with unresolved D. Germline V gene lookup returns CDR1 KGHSH and CDR2 LQKENI. This CDR3 contains 14 residues. The ends were cut back, 6 bases at V and 6 bases at J, with 17 bases in the middle. The CDR3 reads CASSRVLYDPEAFF. Written as DNA, the CDR3 is TGTGCCAGCTCCCGAGTCTTATATGACCCTGAAGCTTTCTTT.

This clonotype was recorded many times. The rearrangement joins TRBV11-2 to TRBJ1-2; D gene unclear. Germline V gene data show CDR1 as SGHAT and CDR2 as FQNNGV. CDR3 length: 14 residues. Trimming pared 0 bases from V and 6 bases from J, leaving 11 bases between. CDR3 sequence reads: CASSLDRHSDGYTF. DNA of the CDR3: TGTGCCAGCAGCTTAGATCGACACAGCGATGGCTACACCTTC.